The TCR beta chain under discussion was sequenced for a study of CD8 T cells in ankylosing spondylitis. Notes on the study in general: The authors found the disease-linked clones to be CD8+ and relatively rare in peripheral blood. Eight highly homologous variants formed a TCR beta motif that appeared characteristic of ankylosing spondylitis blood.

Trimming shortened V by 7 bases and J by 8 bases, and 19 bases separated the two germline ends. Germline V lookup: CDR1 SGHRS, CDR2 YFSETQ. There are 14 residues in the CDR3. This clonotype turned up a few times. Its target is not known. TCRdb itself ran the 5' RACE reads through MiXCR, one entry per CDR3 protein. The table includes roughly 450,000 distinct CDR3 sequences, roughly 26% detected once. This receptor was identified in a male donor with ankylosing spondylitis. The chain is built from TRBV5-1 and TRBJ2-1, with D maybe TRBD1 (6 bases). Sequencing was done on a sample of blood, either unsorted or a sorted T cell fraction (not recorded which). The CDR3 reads CASRSRGPGDEQFF. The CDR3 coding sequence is TGCGCCAGCCGTTCTCGAGGGCCAGGGGATGAGCAGTTCTTC.